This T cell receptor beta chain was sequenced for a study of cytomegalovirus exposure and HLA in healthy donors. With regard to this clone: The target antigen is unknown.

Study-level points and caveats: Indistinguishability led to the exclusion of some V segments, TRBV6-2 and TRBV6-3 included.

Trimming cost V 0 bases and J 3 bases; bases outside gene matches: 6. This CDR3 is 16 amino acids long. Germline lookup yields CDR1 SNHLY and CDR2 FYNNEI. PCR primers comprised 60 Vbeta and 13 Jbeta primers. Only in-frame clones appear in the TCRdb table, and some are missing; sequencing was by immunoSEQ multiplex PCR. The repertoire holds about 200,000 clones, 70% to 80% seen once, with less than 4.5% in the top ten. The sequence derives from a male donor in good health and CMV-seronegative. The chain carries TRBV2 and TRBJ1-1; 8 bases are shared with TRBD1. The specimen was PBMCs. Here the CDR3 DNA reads TGTGCCAGCAGTGAAGCGCGAACAGGGGGGGACACTGAAGCTTTCTTT. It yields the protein CASSEARTGGDTEAFF.